This is a list of T cell receptor beta chains from one sample in a study of beta chain features in type 1 diabetes. Using immunoSEQ multiplex PCR, the repertoire was profiled, and TCRdb retains in-frame clones only, with some absent. Of approximately 58,000 clones in the sample, roughly 63% are singletons; the top ten hold around 0.29%. Material for sequencing was stem cell memory CD4+ T cells from blood. All receptors derive from a woman in her 30s with type 1 diabetes. Each CDR3 is given with its conserved first and last residue. Each record gives: clone size, J gene, V gene, CDR3 length, CDR3 protein. Clone size is not always given. Where it is, it says once, few, many or a class for expanded clones.

>once|TRBJ2-7|TRBV5-5|18
CASSPAGGSGVSSYEQYF
>.|TRBJ2-7|TRBV5-1|15
CASSPGGADAYEQYF
>.|TRBJ2-7|TRBV18|15
CASSPRLAGSYEQYF
>.|TRBJ2-3|TRBV11-2|16
CASSPSRQGRADTQYF
>.|TRBJ2-1|TRBV25-1|16
CASSEYSGQGVNEQFF
>few|TRBJ2-7|TRBV30|12
CAWSLTVYEQYF
>.|TRBJ2-5|TRBV18|14
CASSPTSRQETQYF
>.|TRBJ2-7|TRBV6-5|13
CATTGTSLHEQYF
>.|TRBJ2-1|TRBV4-1|15
CASSQDSGIWNEQFF
>.|TRBJ1-1|TRBV21-1|15
CASKGAKGGNAEAFF
>.|TRBJ2-7|TRBV18|14
CASSPPQGTYEQYF
>.|TRBJ1-2|TRBV5-1|16
CASSPWTGGDFYGYTF
>.|TRBJ1-1|TRBV27|18
CASSRWFGTGGAGTEAFF
>.|TRBJ2-2|TRBV29-1|14
CSVTRGMNTGELFF
>few|TRBJ2-7|TRBV18|14
CASSPGQGIHEQYF
>.|TRBJ2-7|TRBV2|13
CASRGTGVYEQYF
>few|TRBJ1-4|TRBV18|16
CASSRRTVATNEKLFF
>.|TRBJ1-4|TRBV15|16
CATSRDRDSYNEKLFF
>.|TRBJ1-1|TRBV29-1|14
CSVEKREGGTEAFF
>once|TRBJ1-2|TRBV28|15
CASSTGFHKYYGYTF
>few|TRBJ1-5|TRBV19|16
CASSNEGDSGGFTQHF
>.|TRBJ1-2|TRBV7-9|13
CASSKDRADGYTF
>few|TRBJ2-5|TRBV7-8|14
CASSLVGGRETQYF
>.|TRBJ2-3|TRBV7-3|13
CASSSSDGGTQYF
>.|TRBJ2-1|TRBV9|16
CASSARGDYPYNEQFF
>.|TRBJ2-7|TRBV6-6|16
CASSPRQGATSYEQYF
>few|TRBJ1-1|TRBV28|14
CASSLGGWGNEAFF
>once|TRBJ1-4|TRBV5-1|14
CASSLGTGNEKLFF
>few|TRBJ2-5|TRBV7-2|13
CASSPRGLETQYF
>few|TRBJ2-7|TRBV30|14
CAWRKTSGVYEQYF
>.|TRBJ2-7|TRBV5-1|13
CASSLESGASAGF
>.|TRBJ1-5|TRBV25-1|15
CASSEDPREDQPQHF
>.|TRBJ1-2|TRBV5-1|16
CASSLFVGQASYGYTF
>.|TRBJ2-3|TRBV5-1|14
CASSWGTSTDTQYF
>.|TRBJ1-2|TRBV5-1|14
CASSLDSTNYGYTF
>.|TRBJ1-1|TRBV4-2|14
CASSPGGVETEAFF
>.|TRBJ2-1|TRBV28|15
CASSLSGGPHNEQFF
>.|TRBJ2-1|TRBV18|15
CASSRPLRLDNEQFF
>.|TRBJ2-1|TRBV11-2|15
CASSLHLTSFNEQFF
>.|TRBJ2-7|TRBV2|13
CATLAGGPVEQYF
>.|TRBJ1-5|TRBV25-1|16
CASSGAGQSQIRPQHF
>.|TRBJ2-3|TRBV2|15
CASSDERRSTDTQYF
>.|TRBJ2-7|TRBV18|13
CANSPGLAYEQYF
>few|TRBJ2-7|TRBV25-1|14
CASSDGTTAYEQYF
>.|.|TRBV4-1|18
CASSQDRGTSGRSYEQYF
>.|TRBJ2-3|TRBV6-5|14
CASKRVREADTQYF
>.|TRBJ2-7|TRBV28|15
CASSVPGLALNEQYF
>.|TRBJ1-2|TRBV5-1|13
CASSFGTGNGYTF
>.|TRBJ2-2|TRBV11-2|15
CASSLGDRNTGELFF
>.|TRBJ2-7|TRBV19|16
CASSPTSGRDTYEQYF
>.|TRBJ2-7|TRBV28|13
CASSFSGIYEQYF
>.|TRBJ2-1|TRBV30|12
CAWSNYPNEQFF
>.|TRBJ1-3|TRBV28|18
CASSARGLKKNSGNTIYF
>.|TRBJ2-4|TRBV28|15
CASSLAAIAKNIQYF
>.|TRBJ2-5|TRBV4-2|19
CASSQDLKLAGGQQETQYF
>.|TRBJ2-5|TRBV2|13
CASSGQIQETQYF